This is a list of T cell receptor beta chains from one sample in a study of shared clonotypes between healthy human individuals. TCRdb keeps only in-frame clones here, not all; method: immunoSEQ multiplex PCR. The profile shows hundreds of thousands of clones, about three quarters of them singletons. The sample comprised memory CD4+ T cells sorted from blood. Every receptor here comes from a woman aged 30 to 39 in good health. The CDR3 runs from the conserved cysteine through the conserved F or W. The D gene is left open where the match is weak. Not all rows give a size; the values are once, few, many and, for expanded clones, a class.

abundance: few
d_gene: NA
v_gene: TRBV7-2
j_gene: TRBJ2-7
CDR3nt: TGTGCCAGCAGCTCGTCAAGCCGCGATAAGCAGTACTTC
CDR3aa: CASSSSSRDKQYF

abundance: NA
d_gene: NA
v_gene: TRBV28
j_gene: TRBJ1-5
CDR3nt: TGTGCCAGCAGTTTCTTCCAAAGGGATCAGCCCCAGCATTTT
CDR3aa: CASSFFQRDQPQHF

abundance: NA
d_gene: TRBD1
v_gene: TRBV7-2
j_gene: TRBJ2-7
CDR3nt: TGTGCCAGCAGCTTAGCGGGAGACAGGGTCTACGAGCAGTACTTC
CDR3aa: CASSLAGDRVYEQYF

abundance: NA
d_gene: NA
v_gene: TRBV28
j_gene: TRBJ1-2
CDR3nt: TGTGCCAGCAGTAATACTGAGGGGTATGGCTACACCTTC
CDR3aa: CASSNTEGYGYTF

abundance: NA
d_gene: NA
v_gene: TRBV28
j_gene: TRBJ2-1
CDR3nt: TGTGCCAGCAGAAATACAGTCAACTCCTACAATGAGCAGTTCTTC
CDR3aa: CASRNTVNSYNEQFF

abundance: NA
d_gene: TRBD1
v_gene: TRBV25-1
j_gene: TRBJ2-7
CDR3nt: TGTGCCAGCAGTGTCACCAAAACCGGGACAGTTCCCTACGAGCAGTACTTC
CDR3aa: CASSVTKTGTVPYEQYF

abundance: NA
d_gene: NA
v_gene: TRBV21-1
j_gene: TRBJ2-1
CDR3nt: TGTGCCAGAGTCTTAAAGGAGTGGGGGTACAATGAGCAGTTCTTC
CDR3aa: CARVLKEWGYNEQFF

abundance: once
d_gene: NA
v_gene: TRBV5-6
j_gene: TRBJ2-3
CDR3nt: TGTGCCAGCAGCTTGGCGATGGGTGTGGCGGGATTAAGAGATACGCAGTATTTT
CDR3aa: CASSLAMGVAGLRDTQYF

abundance: NA
d_gene: TRBD1
v_gene: TRBV7-2
j_gene: TRBJ2-7
CDR3nt: TGTGCCAGCAGCCCAGGGACAGGGATCTCCTACGAGCAGTACTTC
CDR3aa: CASSPGTGISYEQYF

abundance: NA
d_gene: TRBD1
v_gene: TRBV27
j_gene: TRBJ2-7
CDR3nt: TGTGCCAGCAGTTTACAGACCGTCGGACAGGGGGCGCAGGAGCAGTACTTC
CDR3aa: CASSLQTVGQGAQEQYF

abundance: NA
d_gene: NA
v_gene: TRBV15
j_gene: TRBJ2-7
CDR3nt: TGTGCCACCAGCAGTATTAGCTTTGCCTACGAGCAGTACTTC
CDR3aa: CATSSISFAYEQYF

abundance: NA
d_gene: NA
v_gene: TRBV20-1
j_gene: TRBJ2-3
CDR3nt: TGCAGTGCTAGATCAGATACGCAGTATTTT
CDR3aa: CSARSDTQYF

abundance: NA
d_gene: TRBD2
v_gene: TRBV5-4
j_gene: TRBJ2-5
CDR3nt: TGTGCCAGCAGCCTGAGACTAGCGGGAGGCCAAGAGACCCAGTACTTC
CDR3aa: CASSLRLAGGQETQYF

abundance: few
d_gene: NA
v_gene: TRBV4-1
j_gene: TRBJ1-2
CDR3nt: TGCGCCAGCAGCCAAGCGACAGTTAACTATGGCTACACCTTC
CDR3aa: CASSQATVNYGYTF

abundance: NA
d_gene: NA
v_gene: TRBV6-5
j_gene: TRBJ2-7
CDR3nt: TGTGCCAGCAGTTACTCTCAGCGCGGGACCTACGAGCAGTACTTC
CDR3aa: CASSYSQRGTYEQYF

abundance: few
d_gene: TRBD1
v_gene: TRBV2
j_gene: TRBJ2-7
CDR3nt: TGTGCCAGCAGTCCCGGGACAGGGTACTACGAGCAGTACTTC
CDR3aa: CASSPGTGYYEQYF

abundance: NA
d_gene: NA
v_gene: TRBV7-2
j_gene: TRBJ2-1
CDR3nt: TGTGCCAGCAGCTTAGTAGCGCTAGTTAGCGATGAGCAGTTCTTC
CDR3aa: CASSLVALVSDEQFF

abundance: NA
d_gene: NA
v_gene: TRBV6-5
j_gene: TRBJ1-1
CDR3nt: TGTGCCAGCAGGGGAACCGCTGAAGCTTTCTTT
CDR3aa: CASRGTAEAFF

abundance: NA
d_gene: TRBD1
v_gene: TRBV10-3
j_gene: TRBJ1-5
CDR3nt: TGTGCCATCAGTGAAAGACAGGGGGATCAGCCCCAGCATTTT
CDR3aa: CAISERQGDQPQHF

abundance: NA
d_gene: NA
v_gene: TRBV25-1
j_gene: TRBJ2-1
CDR3nt: TGTGCCAGCAGCCTAGGGACCCCAAGCGGAGGTTACTACAATGAGCAGTTCTTC
CDR3aa: CASSLGTPSGGYYNEQFF

abundance: NA
d_gene: NA
v_gene: TRBV19
j_gene: TRBJ2-7
CDR3nt: TGTGCCAGTAGCCCAGGGAGCGCCACCTACGAGCAGTACTTC
CDR3aa: CASSPGSATYEQYF

abundance: NA
d_gene: NA
v_gene: TRBV28
j_gene: TRBJ2-7
CDR3nt: TGTGCCAGCCGGGCCCTACCCTACGAGCAGTACTTC
CDR3aa: CASRALPYEQYF

abundance: NA
d_gene: TRBD2
v_gene: TRBV10-2
j_gene: TRBJ2-2
CDR3nt: TGCGCCAGCAGTGAGTCCTGGCGGGAGGGTACCCGACCTCGGGACGGGGAGCTGTTTTTT
CDR3aa: CASSESWREGTRPRDGELFF

abundance: NA
d_gene: TRBD1
v_gene: TRBV5-4
j_gene: TRBJ2-3
CDR3nt: TGTGCCAGCAGAATGGACAGGGACCCAGATACGCAGTATTTT
CDR3aa: CASRMDRDPDTQYF

abundance: NA
d_gene: NA
v_gene: TRBV28
j_gene: TRBJ1-1
CDR3nt: TGTGCCAGCACCCCCATCGGACACGTTGAAGCTTTCTTT
CDR3aa: CASTPIGHVEAFF

abundance: NA
d_gene: TRBD1
v_gene: TRBV6-4
j_gene: TRBJ1-1
CDR3nt: TGTGCCAGCAGTGACTCAGGGGGCAGCACTGAAGCTTTCTTT
CDR3aa: CASSDSGGSTEAFF

abundance: NA
d_gene: NA
v_gene: TRBV2
j_gene: TRBJ2-7
CDR3nt: TGTGCCAGCAGGGACTTAGTTGTAGGGAAGACCTACGAGCAGTACTTC
CDR3aa: CASRDLVVGKTYEQYF

abundance: many
d_gene: TRBD2
v_gene: TRBV27
j_gene: TRBJ2-3
CDR3nt: TGTGCCAGCAGTTTATCGACCGGTAGCGGGAGTAAGGATACGCAGTATTTT
CDR3aa: CASSLSTGSGSKDTQYF

abundance: NA
d_gene: NA
v_gene: TRBV2
j_gene: TRBJ1-4
CDR3nt: TGTGCCAGCAGTGAAGTTGTGGGATTGGAAAAACTGTTTTTT
CDR3aa: CASSEVVGLEKLFF

abundance: NA
d_gene: NA
v_gene: TRBV29-1
j_gene: TRBJ1-4
CDR3nt: TGCAGCGTTAGTCCGGAAATCAATGAAAAACTGTTTTTT
CDR3aa: CSVSPEINEKLFF

abundance: few
d_gene: NA
v_gene: TRBV11-2
j_gene: TRBJ2-1
CDR3nt: TGTGCCAGCAGCTCCCCCCCAACGAACAATGAGCAGTTCTTC
CDR3aa: CASSSPPTNNEQFF

abundance: NA
d_gene: TRBD2
v_gene: TRBV9
j_gene: TRBJ2-2
CDR3nt: TGTGCCAGCAGCGTAGAGACTAGCGGGAAAAACACCGGGGAGCTGTTTTTT
CDR3aa: CASSVETSGKNTGELFF

abundance: few
d_gene: NA
v_gene: TRBV19
j_gene: TRBJ2-1
CDR3nt: TGTGCCAGTAGAGAGGGAATCTTCTTC
CDR3aa: CASREGIFF

abundance: NA
d_gene: NA
v_gene: TRBV28
j_gene: TRBJ2-1
CDR3nt: TGTGCCAGCAGTGCAATTCAGAAAGGCCTTTACAATGAGCAGTTCTTC
CDR3aa: CASSAIQKGLYNEQFF

abundance: NA
d_gene: NA
v_gene: TRBV5-1
j_gene: TRBJ2-4
CDR3nt: TGCGCCAGCAGCTTGGATGGAGGGGTCGGCAAAAACATTCAGTACTTC
CDR3aa: CASSLDGGVGKNIQYF

abundance: NA
d_gene: NA
v_gene: TRBV2
j_gene: TRBJ2-2
CDR3nt: TGTGCCAGCAGCGGCAGGGGTGGCCCCGGGGAGCTGTTTTTT
CDR3aa: CASSGRGGPGELFF

abundance: NA
d_gene: NA
v_gene: TRBV5-1
j_gene: TRBJ2-7
CDR3nt: TGCGCCAGCAGCAAAACTTGGGGCGGAAGCTCCTACGAGCAGTACTTC
CDR3aa: CASSKTWGGSSYEQYF

abundance: NA
d_gene: NA
v_gene: TRBV29-1
j_gene: TRBJ2-1
CDR3nt: TGCAGCGTTGAGGTTTTTCTTGTGGAGGGGGGAAATGAGCAGTTCTTC
CDR3aa: CSVEVFLVEGGNEQFF

abundance: NA
d_gene: TRBD2
v_gene: TRBV4-1
j_gene: TRBJ2-2
CDR3nt: TGCGCCAGCAGCCGAAAAGGGTTAGCGGGCCCCGGGATGTCCGGGGAGCTGTTTTTT
CDR3aa: CASSRKGLAGPGMSGELFF

abundance: NA
d_gene: TRBD2
v_gene: TRBV2
j_gene: TRBJ2-5
CDR3nt: TGTGCCAGCCGCGCCTTGGCGGGGGGGGGCGAGACCCAGTACTTC
CDR3aa: CASRALAGGGETQYF

abundance: NA
d_gene: NA
v_gene: TRBV28
j_gene: TRBJ2-1
CDR3nt: TGTGCCAGCAGTTTAGGGGGCGGGAAGAGGAATGAGCAGTTCTTC
CDR3aa: CASSLGGGKRNEQFF

abundance: NA
d_gene: NA
v_gene: TRBV29-1
j_gene: TRBJ1-2
CDR3nt: TGCAGCGTTCTAGTGCAGGACTATGGCTACACCTTC
CDR3aa: CSVLVQDYGYTF

abundance: NA
d_gene: NA
v_gene: TRBV7-9
j_gene: TRBJ2-7
CDR3nt: TGTGCCAGCAGCTTAGCGCGAGGGGTAACCTACGAGCAGTACTTC
CDR3aa: CASSLARGVTYEQYF

abundance: NA
d_gene: TRBD1
v_gene: TRBV11-2
j_gene: TRBJ2-1
CDR3nt: TGTGCCAGCAGCCCCCGGACAGGTGTCGGCAATGAGCAGTTCTTC
CDR3aa: CASSPRTGVGNEQFF

abundance: NA
d_gene: NA
v_gene: TRBV28
j_gene: TRBJ1-1
CDR3nt: TGTGCCAGCAGTTTAGATGAGGGAGCTTTCTTT
CDR3aa: CASSLDEGAFF

abundance: NA
d_gene: NA
v_gene: TRBV7-9
j_gene: TRBJ2-5
CDR3nt: TGTGCCAGCAGCTCCTACGAGGAGACCCAGTACTTC
CDR3aa: CASSSYEETQYF

abundance: NA
d_gene: NA
v_gene: TRBV18
j_gene: TRBJ2-7
CDR3nt: TGTGCCAGCTCACCCCAGGGGCGCGCCTACGAGCAGTACTTC
CDR3aa: CASSPQGRAYEQYF

abundance: once
d_gene: NA
v_gene: TRBV5-4
j_gene: TRBJ1-4
CDR3nt: TGTGCCAGCAGCTTGTTGGGGGCGGCTGAGGAAAAACTGTTTTTT
CDR3aa: CASSLLGAAEEKLFF